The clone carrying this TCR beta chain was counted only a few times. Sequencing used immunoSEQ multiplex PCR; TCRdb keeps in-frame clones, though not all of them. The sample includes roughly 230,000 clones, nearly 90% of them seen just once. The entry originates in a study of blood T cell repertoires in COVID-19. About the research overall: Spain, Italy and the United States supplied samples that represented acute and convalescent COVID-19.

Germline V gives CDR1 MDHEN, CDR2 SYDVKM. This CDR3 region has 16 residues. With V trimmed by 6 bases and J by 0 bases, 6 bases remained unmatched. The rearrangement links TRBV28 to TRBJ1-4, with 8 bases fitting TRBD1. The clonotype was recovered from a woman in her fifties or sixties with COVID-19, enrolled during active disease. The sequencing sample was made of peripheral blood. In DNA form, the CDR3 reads TGTGCCAGCAGAGATACAGGGGGTGCAACTAATGAAAAACTGTTTTTT. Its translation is CASRDTGGATNEKLFF.